The source of this TCR beta chain is a study of Tregs in tolerant kidney transplant recipients. Study in general: The nonmyeloablative bone marrow transplants came from related graft donors, with transient mixed chimerism.

Unstimulated Tregs (CD4+CD25+CD127-) and CD4+CD25- non-Tregs were sorted from PBMCs. The CDR3 is made up of 15 amino acids. Germline CDR1 reads GTSNPN; CDR2 reads SVGIG (reference sequence). V was clipped by 2 bases and J by 1 base, with 12 bases between them. Study-wide results and caveats: In tolerant patients, donor-specific Tregs outgrew total Tregs, suggesting antigen-driven expansion. No direct test of biological reproducibility was done here.

Measured with immunoSEQ multiplex PCR; TCRdb has only the in-frame clones, and not every one. The sample includes tens of thousands of clones, roughly nine tenths of them seen just once. Of note for this clone: Its antigen is still unknown.

The source is a human donor who received a combined kidney and bone marrow transplant. Material: CD4+ T cells from blood, obtained before the transplant. This rearrangement joins TRBV30 to TRBJ2-1, with D tentatively TRBD2 (5 bases). In DNA, the CDR3 is TGTGCCTGGAGTTCCGACTACAGATCCTACAATGAGCAGTTCTTC. This sequence encodes CAWSSDYRSYNEQFF.